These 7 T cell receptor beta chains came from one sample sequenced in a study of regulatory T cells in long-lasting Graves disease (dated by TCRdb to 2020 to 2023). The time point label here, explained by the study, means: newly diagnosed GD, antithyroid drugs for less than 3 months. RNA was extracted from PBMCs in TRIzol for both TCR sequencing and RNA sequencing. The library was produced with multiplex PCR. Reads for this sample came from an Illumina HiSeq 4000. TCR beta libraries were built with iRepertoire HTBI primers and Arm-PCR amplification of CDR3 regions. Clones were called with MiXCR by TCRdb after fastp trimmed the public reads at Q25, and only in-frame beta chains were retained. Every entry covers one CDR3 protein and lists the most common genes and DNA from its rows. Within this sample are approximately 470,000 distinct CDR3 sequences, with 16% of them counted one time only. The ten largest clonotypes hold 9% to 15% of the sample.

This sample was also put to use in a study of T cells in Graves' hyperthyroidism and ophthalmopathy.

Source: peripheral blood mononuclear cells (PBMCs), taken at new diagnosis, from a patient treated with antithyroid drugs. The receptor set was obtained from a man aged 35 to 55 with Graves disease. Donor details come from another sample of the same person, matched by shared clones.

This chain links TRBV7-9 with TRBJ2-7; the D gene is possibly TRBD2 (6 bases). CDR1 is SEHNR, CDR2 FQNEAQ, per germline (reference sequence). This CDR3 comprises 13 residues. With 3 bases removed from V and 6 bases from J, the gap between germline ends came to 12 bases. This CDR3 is CASSLGSGGEQYF. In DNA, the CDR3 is TGTGCCAGCAGCTTGGGTAGCGGTGGCGAGCAGTACTTC.

The CDR3 spells CASSAMGEGYYGYTF. The DNA for the CDR3 is TGTGCCAGCAGCGCAATGGGGGAAGGGTACTATGGCTACACCTTC. V is TRBV5-5 and J is TRBJ1-2; TRBD1 is a possible D gene (5 bases). Germline V CDR1 and CDR2: SGHKS, YYEKEE (reference sequence). The V end was cut by 4 bases, the J end by 3 bases, with 16 bases between. The length of the CDR3 is 15 residues.

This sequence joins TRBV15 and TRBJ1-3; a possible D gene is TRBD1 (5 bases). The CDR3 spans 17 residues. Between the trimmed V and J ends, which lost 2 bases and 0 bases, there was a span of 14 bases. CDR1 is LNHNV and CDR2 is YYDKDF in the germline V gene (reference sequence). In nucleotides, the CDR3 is TGTGCCACCAGCAGACGTAAAGGGACGGCCTCTGGAAACACCATATATTTT. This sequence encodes CATSRRKGTASGNTIYF.

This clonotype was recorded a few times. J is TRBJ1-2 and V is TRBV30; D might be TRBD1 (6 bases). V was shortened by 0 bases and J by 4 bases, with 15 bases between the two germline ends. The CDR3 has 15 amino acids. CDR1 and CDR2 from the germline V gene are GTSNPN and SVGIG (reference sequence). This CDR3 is CAWSVLRGAPYGYTF. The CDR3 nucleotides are TGTGCCTGGAGTGTACTGAGGGGGGCGCCCTATGGCTACACCTTC.

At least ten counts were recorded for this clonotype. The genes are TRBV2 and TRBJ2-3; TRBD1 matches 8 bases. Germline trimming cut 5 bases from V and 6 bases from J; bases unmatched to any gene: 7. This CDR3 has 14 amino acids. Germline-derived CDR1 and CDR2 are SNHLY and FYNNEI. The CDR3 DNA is TGTGCCAGCAGTCAAATGACAGGGGCGGATACGCAGTATTTT. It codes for CASSQMTGADTQYF.

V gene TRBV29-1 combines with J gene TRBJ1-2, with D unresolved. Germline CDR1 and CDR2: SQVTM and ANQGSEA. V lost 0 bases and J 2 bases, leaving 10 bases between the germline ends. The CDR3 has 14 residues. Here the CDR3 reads CSVEDRAGNYGYTF. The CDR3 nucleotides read TGCAGCGTTGAAGATCGGGCAGGAAACTATGGCTACACCTTC.

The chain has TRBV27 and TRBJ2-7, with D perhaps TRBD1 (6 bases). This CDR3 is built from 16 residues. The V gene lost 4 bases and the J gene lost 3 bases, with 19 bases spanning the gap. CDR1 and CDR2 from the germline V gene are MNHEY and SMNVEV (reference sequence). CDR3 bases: TGTGCCAGCAGTTGGTGCCGGTTGGACAGAGTCTACGAGCAGTACTTC. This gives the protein CASSWCRLDRVYEQYF.